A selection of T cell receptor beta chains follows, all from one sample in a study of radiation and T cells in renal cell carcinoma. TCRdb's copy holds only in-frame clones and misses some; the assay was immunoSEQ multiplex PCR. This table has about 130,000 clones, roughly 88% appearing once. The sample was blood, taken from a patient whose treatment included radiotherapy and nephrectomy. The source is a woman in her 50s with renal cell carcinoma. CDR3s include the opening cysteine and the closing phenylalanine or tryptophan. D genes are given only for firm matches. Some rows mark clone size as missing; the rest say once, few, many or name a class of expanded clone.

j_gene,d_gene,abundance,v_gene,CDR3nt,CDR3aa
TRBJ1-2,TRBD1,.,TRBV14,TGTGCCAGCAGCCCCTCCAGACAGGGTCGGGGCTACACCTTC,CASSPSRQGRGYTF
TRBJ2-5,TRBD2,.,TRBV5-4,TGTGCCAGCAGCGTCCGACTAGCGGGGGCGGGGGAGACCCAGTACTTC,CASSVRLAGAGETQYF
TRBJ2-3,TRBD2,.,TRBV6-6,TGTGCCAGCAGTTACGAGACTAGCATGGATACGCAGTATTTT,CASSYETSMDTQYF
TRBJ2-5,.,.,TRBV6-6,TGTGCCAGCTCTTACGGGACGGGGGAGACCCAGTACTTC,CASSYGTGETQYF
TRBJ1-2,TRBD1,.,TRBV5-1,TGCGCCAGCCGCCCCGGGACAGAGATCTATGGCTACACCTTC,CASRPGTEIYGYTF
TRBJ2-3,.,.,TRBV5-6,TGTGCCAGCAGCTTGGAGCCAGGGTCTCGCACAGATACGCAGTATTTT,CASSLEPGSRTDTQYF
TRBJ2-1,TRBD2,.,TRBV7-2,TGTGCCAGCAGCTTAGGCTCACTAGCGGGGGGGCCGGATGAGCAGTTCTTC,CASSLGSLAGGPDEQFF
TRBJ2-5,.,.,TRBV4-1,TGCGCCAGCAGCCAAGATCCCCAAGAGACCCAGTACTTC,CASSQDPQETQYF
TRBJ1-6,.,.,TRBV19,TGTGCCAGTAGTTCCCGTGGGTTCTCCTATAATTCACCCCTCCACTTT,CASSSRGFSYNSPLHF
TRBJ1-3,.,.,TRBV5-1,TGCGCCAGCAGCCCGGACTCTGGAAACACCATATATTTT,CASSPDSGNTIYF
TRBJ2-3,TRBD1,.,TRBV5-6,TGTGCCAGCACCCTGAGGGGACAGGGATTCTACAGGGCGCAGTATTTT,CASTLRGQGFYRAQYF
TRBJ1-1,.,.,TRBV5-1,TGCGCCAGCAGTCTCCTCCTCGGGAACACTGAAGCTTTCTTT,CASSLLLGNTEAFF
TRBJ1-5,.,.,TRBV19,TGTGCCAGTAGTTTTCGGGAGGTGGGTCAGCCCCAGCATTTT,CASSFREVGQPQHF
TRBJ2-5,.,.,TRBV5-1,TGCGCCAGCAGCTTGGGATCCCTAGGTGGGGTTAAGACCCAGTACTTC,CASSLGSLGGVKTQYF
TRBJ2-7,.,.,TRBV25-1,TGTGCCAGCAGTGAAGCAAGCGTTGTACACGAGCAGTACTTC,CASSEASVVHEQYF
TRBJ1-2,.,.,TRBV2,TGTGCCAGCAGTGGGGGAGGAGGTTTCTCGAACTATGGCTACACCTTC,CASSGGGGFSNYGYTF
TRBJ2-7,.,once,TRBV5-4,TGTGCCAGCAGCTTGGACAGGGAAGAAATCGGCGAGCAGTACTTC,CASSLDREEIGEQYF
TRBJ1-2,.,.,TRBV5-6,TGTGCCAGCAGCCAGGGGTTTGGCTACACCTTC,CASSQGFGYTF
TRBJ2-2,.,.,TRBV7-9,TGTGCCAGCAGCCAATTCCTAACTAGGTTGGGCACCGGGGAGCTGTTTTTT,CASSQFLTRLGTGELFF
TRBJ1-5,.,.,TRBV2,TGTGCCAGTCACCAGGTCGGCGTCAATCAGCCCCAGCATTTT,CASHQVGVNQPQHF
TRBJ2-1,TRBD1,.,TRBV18,TGTGCCAGCTCACCTGACAGGGGACCCTACAATGAGCAGTTCTTC,CASSPDRGPYNEQFF
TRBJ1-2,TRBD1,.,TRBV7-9,TGTGCCAGCAGCCCCAGGGGGAACAGGGGCGTTTCTGGCTACACCTTC,CASSPRGNRGVSGYTF
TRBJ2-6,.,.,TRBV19,TGTGCCAGTAGTTCGGCTGCCTCTGGGGCCAACGTCCTGACTTTC,CASSSAASGANVLTF
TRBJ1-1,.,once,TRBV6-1,TGTGCCAGCAGTGAAGAGGGTAATACGGGGGCTTTCTTT,CASSEEGNTGAFF
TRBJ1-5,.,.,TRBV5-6,TGTGCCAGCAGCTTTGGGGTAAATCAGCCCCAGCATTTT,CASSFGVNQPQHF
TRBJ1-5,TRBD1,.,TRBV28,TGTGCCAGCAGTTCCCGACAGGGGGTTCAGCCCCAGCATTTT,CASSSRQGVQPQHF
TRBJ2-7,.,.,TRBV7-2,TGTGCCAGCAGCTTAGGGGGATCCCTCAACGAGCAGTACTTC,CASSLGGSLNEQYF
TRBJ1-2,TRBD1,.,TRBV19,TGTGCCAGTAGTGACCGACAGGGGCCGGGCTATGGCTACACCTTC,CASSDRQGPGYGYTF
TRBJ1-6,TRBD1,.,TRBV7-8,TGTGCCAGCAGCTCGTCTGGGACAGGGTATAATTCACCCCTCCACTTT,CASSSSGTGYNSPLHF